This T cell receptor beta chain originates from a study of control samples from healthy donors and cancer patients. Repertoires were generated with immunoSEQ multiplex PCR, while TCRdb's copy carries only in-frame clones and drops some. The sample has tens of thousands of clones, approximately 88% seen once. Germline lookup yields CDR1 MDHEN and CDR2 SYDVKM. Trimming stripped 8 bases from V and 2 bases from J, with 6 bases between. CDR3 length: 11 residues. This receptor was taken from a man over 45 in good health. The genes are TRBV28 and TRBJ1-1, with D unresolved. What was sequenced was blood. The CDR3 protein is CASLRNTEAFF. The CDR3 bases are TGTGCCAGCCTGAGAAACACTGAAGCTTTCTTT.